These T cell receptor beta chains were read from a single sample in a study of T cells in Graves' hyperthyroidism and ophthalmopathy. TCRdb passed the multiplex PCR reads through MiXCR, listing each CDR3 protein once. The sample lists a few hundred thousand distinct CDR3 sequences, 11% to 15% occurring once. Sample: blood. The receptors derive from a woman aged 40 to 50 with Graves' hyperthyroidism. Both conserved end residues are part of each CDR3. A D gene is named only where the DNA matches it firmly. The listing skips clone size in some rows; elsewhere it reads once, few, many or a size class.

d_call: NA; j_call: TRBJ2-7; clone_size: many; v_call: TRBV20-1; cdr3_nt: TGCAGTGCCAGTTGGGCAACGAGGGCCGAGCAGTACTTC; cdr3_aa: CSASWATRAEQYF
d_call: NA; j_call: TRBJ1-4; clone_size: NA; v_call: TRBV5-1; cdr3_nt: TGCGCCAGCAGCTTAACAGTTGGGTCTAATGAAAAACTGTTTTTT; cdr3_aa: CASSLTVGSNEKLFF
d_call: TRBD2; j_call: TRBJ2-3; clone_size: many; v_call: TRBV2; cdr3_nt: TGTGCCAGCAGGAAACGGCTAGCGGACAGCACAGATACGCAGTATTTT; cdr3_aa: CASRKRLADSTDTQYF
d_call: TRBD2; j_call: TRBJ2-1; clone_size: few; v_call: TRBV24-1; cdr3_nt: TGTGTCACCAGTGACGCTACTAGCGGGAGGTTGAATGAGCAGTTCTTC; cdr3_aa: CVTSDATSGRLNEQFF
d_call: NA; j_call: TRBJ1-1; clone_size: few; v_call: TRBV25-1; cdr3_nt: TGTGCCACCCTACCTACGGTGGTGGGGTCTTATACTGAAGCTTTCTTT; cdr3_aa: CATLPTVVGSYTEAFF
d_call: NA; j_call: TRBJ2-7; clone_size: many; v_call: TRBV27; cdr3_nt: TGTGCCAGCAGTTTATCCGGCTTAGGGCAGGCGGTCAGCTACGAGCAGTACTTC; cdr3_aa: CASSLSGLGQAVSYEQYF
d_call: TRBD1; j_call: TRBJ1-2; clone_size: few; v_call: TRBV24-1; cdr3_nt: TGTGCCGCCAGTGATAGGACAGGCCGGGGGGGCTACACCTTC; cdr3_aa: CAASDRTGRGGYTF
d_call: NA; j_call: TRBJ2-1; clone_size: many; v_call: TRBV9; cdr3_nt: TGTGCCAGCAGCACCACTGCGGGCTACTACAATGAGCAGTTCTTC; cdr3_aa: CASSTTAGYYNEQFF
d_call: TRBD1; j_call: TRBJ2-3; clone_size: NA; v_call: TRBV7-9; cdr3_nt: TGTGCCAGCAGCGATGGACAGGGTTCCGCAGATACGCAGTATTTT; cdr3_aa: CASSDGQGSADTQYF
d_call: TRBD2; j_call: TRBJ2-2; clone_size: many; v_call: TRBV7-9; cdr3_nt: TGTGCCAGCAGCCAAACGACTAGCGGGAGGTCCGGGGAGCTGTTTTTT; cdr3_aa: CASSQTTSGRSGELFF
d_call: TRBD2; j_call: TRBJ2-1; clone_size: many; v_call: TRBV7-9; cdr3_nt: TGTGCCAGCAGCCTCGGGACTACCCTATACAATGAGCAGTTCTTC; cdr3_aa: CASSLGTTLYNEQFF
d_call: TRBD1; j_call: TRBJ1-1; clone_size: NA; v_call: TRBV6-5; cdr3_nt: TGTGCCAGCAGTTACTCAGGGGGCACCATAGAGTCTTTCTTT; cdr3_aa: CASSYSGGTIESFF
d_call: TRBD2; j_call: TRBJ2-3; clone_size: NA; v_call: TRBV6-9; cdr3_nt: TGTGCCAGCAGTTTCACGGCTAGCGGGAGACTTACAGATACGCAGTATTTT; cdr3_aa: CASSFTASGRLTDTQYF
d_call: NA; j_call: TRBJ2-4; clone_size: few; v_call: TRBV11-3; cdr3_nt: TGTGCCAGCAGCTTATCGAAGGCGGGCCACGTTACCTTAGCCAAAAACATTCAGTACTTC; cdr3_aa: CASSLSKAGHVTLAKNIQYF
d_call: NA; j_call: TRBJ2-5; clone_size: NA; v_call: TRBV7-9; cdr3_nt: TGTGCCAGCAGCTTATTAGGACAAGCCCAAGAGACCCAGTACTTC; cdr3_aa: CASSLLGQAQETQYF
d_call: NA; j_call: TRBJ1-2; clone_size: NA; v_call: TRBV29-1; cdr3_nt: TGCAGCGTGGATGAACAGGGATATTACTATGGCTACACCTTC; cdr3_aa: CSVDEQGYYYGYTF
d_call: TRBD2; j_call: TRBJ2-5; clone_size: NA; v_call: TRBV20-1; cdr3_nt: TGCAGTGCCACCCCTAGCGGGGGGAATAACCAAGAGACCCAGTACTTC; cdr3_aa: CSATPSGGNNQETQYF
d_call: NA; j_call: TRBJ2-7; clone_size: many; v_call: TRBV28; cdr3_nt: TGTGCCAGCAGTTTATCAGGGACTCTCTACGAGCAGTACTTC; cdr3_aa: CASSLSGTLYEQYF
d_call: TRBD2; j_call: TRBJ2-2; clone_size: few; v_call: TRBV19; cdr3_nt: TGTGCCAGTATTTCTAGCGGGAGTATAACCGGGGAGCTGTTTTTT; cdr3_aa: CASISSGSITGELFF
d_call: TRBD1; j_call: TRBJ2-2; clone_size: few; v_call: TRBV9; cdr3_nt: TGTGCCAGCAGCGAGAGAGGACAGGTTAACACCGGGGAGCTGTTTTTT; cdr3_aa: CASSERGQVNTGELFF
d_call: NA; j_call: TRBJ2-7; clone_size: NA; v_call: TRBV28; cdr3_nt: TGTGCCAGCGAGTCCCAAACTTACGAGCAGTACTTC; cdr3_aa: CASESQTYEQYF
d_call: NA; j_call: TRBJ1-2; clone_size: many; v_call: TRBV10-3; cdr3_nt: TGTGCCATCAGTGAGTCTCGAGAAGCTAACTATGGCTACACCTTC; cdr3_aa: CAISESREANYGYTF
d_call: TRBD2; j_call: TRBJ2-7; clone_size: many; v_call: TRBV6-5; cdr3_nt: TGTGCCAGCAGTTACTCGAACGGGGGGTTCGTTCACGAGCAGTACTTC; cdr3_aa: CASSYSNGGFVHEQYF
d_call: TRBD1; j_call: TRBJ2-2; clone_size: NA; v_call: TRBV6-1; cdr3_nt: TGTGCCTCCCTGGAGGGGACAGGGGGTTTCACCGGGGAGCTGTTTTTT; cdr3_aa: CASLEGTGGFTGELFF
d_call: NA; j_call: TRBJ1-1; clone_size: NA; v_call: TRBV20-1; cdr3_nt: TGCAGTGCTAGTAAGACGGACACCGGTGAAGCTTTCTTT; cdr3_aa: CSASKTDTGEAFF
d_call: TRBD2; j_call: TRBJ2-1; clone_size: NA; v_call: TRBV20-1; cdr3_nt: TGCAGTGCTAGAATGGGGACTAGCGGTCCCTACAATGAGCAGTTCTTC; cdr3_aa: CSARMGTSGPYNEQFF
d_call: TRBD2; j_call: TRBJ2-3; clone_size: NA; v_call: TRBV6-1; cdr3_nt: TGTGCCAGCAGCCCTGGGACTAGCGGGAGTCGGGGAGCAGATACGCAGTATTTT; cdr3_aa: CASSPGTSGSRGADTQYF
d_call: TRBD2; j_call: TRBJ2-7; clone_size: NA; v_call: TRBV6-5; cdr3_nt: TGTGCCAGCAGTTACTCGATGCGGGAGGACCCACTCGAGCAGTACTTC; cdr3_aa: CASSYSMREDPLEQYF
d_call: TRBD2; j_call: TRBJ2-7; clone_size: NA; v_call: TRBV20-1; cdr3_nt: TGCAGTGCTACCCCCGGGACTAGCGGGAGCTCCTACGAGCAGTACTTC; cdr3_aa: CSATPGTSGSSYEQYF
d_call: NA; j_call: TRBJ2-1; clone_size: many; v_call: TRBV7-3; cdr3_nt: TGTGCCAGCAGCTTAGACTCATTCGTCCGCAATGAGCAGTTCTTC; cdr3_aa: CASSLDSFVRNEQFF
d_call: NA; j_call: TRBJ2-1; clone_size: NA; v_call: TRBV20-1; cdr3_nt: TGCAGTGCTAGCCACCTAGTGTATGAGCAGTTCTTC; cdr3_aa: CSASHLVYEQFF
d_call: NA; j_call: TRBJ1-1; clone_size: many; v_call: TRBV20-1; cdr3_nt: TGCAGTGCTAGACCAGAATGGGAAGAAGCTTTCTTT; cdr3_aa: CSARPEWEEAFF
d_call: TRBD2; j_call: TRBJ2-5; clone_size: NA; v_call: TRBV3-1; cdr3_nt: TGTGCCACCCAAAACATGGCGGGAGACTACCAAGAGACCCAGTACTTC; cdr3_aa: CATQNMAGDYQETQYF
d_call: NA; j_call: TRBJ2-3; clone_size: many; v_call: TRBV7-2; cdr3_nt: TGTGCCAGCAGCCCCCACTTAGGCAGTAGCACAGATACGCAGTATTTT; cdr3_aa: CASSPHLGSSTDTQYF
d_call: TRBD1; j_call: TRBJ2-2; clone_size: many; v_call: TRBV3-1; cdr3_nt: TGTGCCAGCAGCCAATCAGGGGGCAACACCGGGGAGCTGTTTTTT; cdr3_aa: CASSQSGGNTGELFF
d_call: TRBD1; j_call: TRBJ2-1; clone_size: many; v_call: TRBV28; cdr3_nt: TGTGCCAGCAGTTTATACGTCCTTGGGGACAGAGGGGGCAGTGAGCAGTTCTTC; cdr3_aa: CASSLYVLGDRGGSEQFF
d_call: NA; j_call: TRBJ1-5; clone_size: few; v_call: TRBV19; cdr3_nt: TGTGCCAGTAGTATTTGGGGTATTAGCAATCAGCCCCAGCATTTT; cdr3_aa: CASSIWGISNQPQHF
d_call: TRBD2; j_call: TRBJ2-2; clone_size: NA; v_call: TRBV20-1; cdr3_nt: TGCAGTGCTAGAGTGTGGCTAGCGGGACGCAGCCCGAACACCGGGGAGCTGTTTTTT; cdr3_aa: CSARVWLAGRSPNTGELFF